This T cell receptor (beta chain) was captured in a study of siplizumab effects on memory and regulatory T cells. Findings and limits, study-wide: Where siplizumab was present, mappable alloreactive CD4+ clones averaged about 70% Treg-derived, compared with roughly 26% in controls. It was never confirmed that proliferating Tregs from siplizumab cultures were suppressive.

Sequencing used immunoSEQ multiplex PCR; TCRdb keeps in-frame clones, though not all of them. The data contain under 100,000 clones, around 94% of them singletons. V was clipped by 8 bases and J by 9 bases; unmatched bases: 10. Germline CDR1 reads MDHEN; CDR2 reads SYDVKM. The CDR3 length is 12 residues. A note on this clone: The antigen remains unidentified.

This receptor was identified in a human donor in good health. The sample was non-Treg CD4+ T cells sorted from blood. This rearrangement joins TRBV28 to TRBJ2-7; 7 nucleotides align to TRBD2. CDR3 nucleotide sequence: TGTGCCAGCCGCGGGACTACGAGATGGCAGTACTTC. This sequence encodes CASRGTTRWQYF.